Following are 30 T cell receptor beta chains from one sample sequenced in a study of vaccination effects on CD4 cells after COVID-19. When around 10 days of culture had elapsed, CD4+ T cells were isolated. Antigens of these TCRs are unknown. Libraries were prepared by immunoSEQ multiplex PCR; TCRdb keeps only in-frame clonotypes and omits some of them. Among approximately 45,000 clones, 76% were seen once, and the ten largest hold 12%. Material: CD4+ T cells from PBMCs cultured without peptide, obtained before COVID-19 vaccination. The receptors were gathered from a human donor who had a prior SARS-CoV-2 infection.

This sequence joins TRBV6-5 and TRBJ2-5; possibly TRBD1 for D (6 bases). The CDR3 contains 13 residues. The ends were cut back, 7 bases at V and 1 base at J, with 10 bases in the middle. CDR1 is MNHEY, CDR2 SVGAGI, per germline. CDR3 amino acids: CASTGQLQETQYF. The CDR3 DNA reads as TGTGCCAGCACAGGACAGCTCCAAGAGACCCAGTACTTC.

CDR3 sequence (DNA): TGTGCCAGTAGTACGGAGCTAGCAACCTACGAGCAGTACTTC. Amino acid sequence: CASSTELATYEQYF. The gene calls are TRBV19 and TRBJ2-7, with D perhaps TRBD2 (5 bases). The CDR3 consists of 14 residues. Trimming removed 4 bases from V and 2 bases from J, with 12 bases in between. Per the germline V gene, CDR1 is LNHDA and CDR2 is SQIVND (reference sequence). Filled out from reference TRBV19 and TRBJ2-7, the complete variable domain reads DGGITQSPKYLFRKEGQNVTLSCEQNLNHDAMYWYRQDPGQGLRLIYYSQIVNDFQKGDIAEGYSVSREKKESFPLTVTSAQKNPTAFYLCASSTELATYEQYFGPGTRLTVT.

The chain combines TRBV5-1 with TRBJ2-5; TRBD2 aligns across 13 bases. This CDR3 has 16 residues. The V gene's germline CDR1 is SGHRS and CDR2 YFSETQ. The J segment lost 5 bases and the V segment lost 4 bases, leaving 8 bases of the junction unmatched. CDR3 in amino acids: CASSRTSGGALETQYF. The CDR3 DNA sequence: TGCGCCAGCAGCCGTACTAGCGGGGGGGCCTTGGAGACCCAGTACTTC.

The chain couples TRBV3-1 (or the pseudogene TRBV3-2) to TRBJ2-5, with 7 bases matching TRBD2. The germline CDR1 and CDR2 sequences are LGHDT and YNNKEL (reference sequence). The V and J ends lost 4 bases and 4 bases, in that order; junction bases with no gene match: 6. The CDR3 spans 14 residues. CDR3 DNA sequence: TGTGCCAGCAGCCCTCGGGGGGTGGGAGAGACCCAGTACTTC. Residues: CASSPRGVGETQYF.

The rearrangement joins TRBV6-5 to TRBJ1-2; no clear D. Trimming took off 5 bases at V and 2 bases at J, with 9 bases between the two ends. The CDR3 runs to 13 residues. Germline assignment: CDR1 MNHEY and CDR2 SVGAGI. DNA for the CDR3: TGTGCCAGCAGTATGGATCCGAACTATGGCTACACCTTC. It specifies CASSMDPNYGYTF.

The chain uses TRBV7-3 and TRBJ2-2, with D possibly called TRBD1 or TRBD2 (5 bases each). This CDR3 has 16 residues. Germline-derived CDR1 and CDR2 are SGHTA and FQGTGA. V was clipped by 6 bases and J by 0 bases, with 14 bases between them. The CDR3 DNA follows: TGTGCCAGCAGTTGGATGGGACGGGCGAACACCGGGGAGCTGTTTTTT. Residues: CASSWMGRANTGELFF.

V usage is TRBV14 and J usage is TRBJ2-3; D is perhaps TRBD2 (5 bases). V was trimmed by 2 bases and J by 1 base, leaving 7 bases between them. This CDR3 has 14 amino acids. Germline CDR1 reads SGHDN; CDR2 reads FVKESK. The CDR3 here is CASSQFGGTDTQYF. As DNA, the CDR3 is TGTGCCAGCAGCCAATTCGGGGGCACAGATACGCAGTATTTT.

The chain uses TRBV5-1 and TRBJ2-3; D is ambiguous. CDR1 is SGHRS, CDR2 YFSETQ, per germline. The CDR3 length is 13 residues. Trimming left V 2 bases short and J 6 bases short, with 10 bases between. The CDR3 sequence is CASSFRVRDTQYF. In DNA form, the CDR3 reads TGCGCCAGCAGCTTTAGGGTTCGGGATACGCAGTATTTT.

The chain is built from TRBV9 and TRBJ2-5; TRBD2 matches 7 bases. The V segment lost 4 bases and the J segment 4 bases; nucleotides outside the gene matches: 7. The CDR3 is made up of 14 amino acids. From germline, CDR1 is SGDLS and CDR2 YYNGEE. The CDR3 loop is CASSPRGRAETQYF. CDR3 nucleotide sequence: TGTGCCAGCAGCCCCCGGGGGAGGGCAGAGACCCAGTACTTC. Together with reference TRBV9 and TRBJ2-5, the CDR3 gives the full variable domain: DSGVTQTPKHLITATGQRVTLRCSPRSGDLSVYWYQQSLDQGLQFLIQYYNGEERAKGNILERFSAQQFPDLHSELNLSSLELGDSALYFCASSPRGRAETQYFGPGTRLLVL.

This clone was observed a few times. The chain carries TRBV4-2 and TRBJ1-2, with a possible D match to TRBD1 (6 bases). Germline V gives CDR1 LGHNA, CDR2 YNFKEQ. There are 13 residues in the CDR3. V was cut by 4 bases and J by 4 bases, with 10 bases left in between. DNA for the CDR3: TGTGCCAGCAGCCGAACAGGGCTCTATGGCTACACCTTC. It codes for CASSRTGLYGYTF.

This clone came up once. The chain couples TRBV5-1 to TRBJ2-3, with TRBD2 matching 8 bases. Germline V gene sequence: CDR1 SGHRS, CDR2 YFSETQ. The CDR3 is 18 amino acids. The V and J ends lost 4 bases and 1 base, in that order; junction bases with no gene match: 14. CDR3: CASSKAPQLAGRTDTQYF. The CDR3, as DNA: TGCGCCAGCAGCAAAGCCCCTCAGTTAGCGGGGCGCACAGATACGCAGTATTTT.

This sequence joins TRBV9 and TRBJ2-3; D tentatively reads TRBD1 or TRBD2 (5 bases each). Per germline, CDR1 SGDLS and CDR2 YYNGEE. Trimming stripped 1 base from V and 6 bases from J, with 12 bases between. There are 14 residues in the CDR3. The CDR3 DNA reads as TGTGCCAGCAGCGTACGGGGAGAGGGGGATACGCAGTATTTT. It translates to CASSVRGEGDTQYF.

The chain is built from TRBV9 and TRBJ1-2, with a tentative D call TRBD1 (5 bases). The CDR3 consists of 15 residues. CDR1 is SGDLS and CDR2 is YYNGEE in the germline V gene. V was clipped by 0 bases and J by 4 bases, with 13 bases between them. CDR3 sequence (DNA): TGTGCCAGCAGCGTAGCTTTTAGGGACCCCTATGGCTACACCTTC. This codes for CASSVAFRDPYGYTF. Combining the CDR3 with reference TRBV9 and TRBJ1-2 gives the whole variable domain DSGVTQTPKHLITATGQRVTLRCSPRSGDLSVYWYQQSLDQGLQFLIQYYNGEERAKGNILERFSAQQFPDLHSELNLSSLELGDSALYFCASSVAFRDPYGYTFGSGTRLTVV.

The chain uses TRBV18 and TRBJ2-3, with D tentatively TRBD1 (6 bases). CDR1 is KGHSH, CDR2 LQKENI, per germline. The CDR3 consists of 16 residues. Trimming stripped 3 bases from V and 2 bases from J, with 15 bases between. The CDR3 spells CASSPTGSGTTDTQYF. In nucleotides, the CDR3 is TGTGCCAGCTCACCGACAGGTTCTGGGACCACAGATACGCAGTATTTT.

The chain links TRBV24-1 to TRBJ1-2; D remains ambiguous. CDR1 KGHDR and CDR2 SFDVKD come from the germline V gene. Trimming left V 7 bases short and J 4 bases short, with 12 bases between. The CDR3 runs to 13 residues. The CDR3 sequence: CATRNSGSYGYTF. The CDR3, as DNA: TGTGCCACCAGAAACTCGGGGAGCTATGGCTACACCTTC.

This clone occurred once. This chain connects TRBV2 to TRBJ2-3, with 13 bases fitting TRBD2. This CDR3 spans 16 amino acids. Germline assignment: CDR1 SNHLY and CDR2 FYNNEI. Unmatched junction bases numbered 3, after V lost 4 bases and J lost 2 bases. Here the CDR3 reads CASSGGLAGTTDTQYF. CDR3 DNA sequence: TGTGCCAGCAGTGGGGGACTAGCGGGGACCACAGATACGCAGTATTTT.

V usage is TRBV5-4 and J usage is TRBJ2-7; the match to TRBD2 covers 7 bases. This CDR3 has 17 residues. V lost 3 bases to trimming and J lost 2 bases; unmatched junction nucleotides: 14. Germline V gene data show CDR1 as SGHNT and CDR2 as YYREEE (reference sequence). The CDR3 DNA follows: TGTGCCAGCAGCTCGCCCCCAGGAGCGGGGCGAACCTACGAGCAGTACTTC. It translates to CASSSPPGAGRTYEQYF.

This clone has more than one count but fewer than ten. The V and J genes are TRBV4-2 and TRBJ2-2; 8 nucleotides line up with TRBD2. J lost 1 base, V lost 5 bases, and 3 bases had no gene match. Per the germline V gene, CDR1 is LGHNA and CDR2 is YNFKEQ. This CDR3 has 15 amino acids. The CDR3 coding sequence is TGTGCCAGCAGCTACAGCGGGGGGAACACCGGGGAGCTGTTTTTT. Its translation is CASSYSGGNTGELFF.

This chain links TRBV7-8 with TRBJ2-7; 8 bases match TRBD1. Germline CDR1 and CDR2: SGHVS and FQNEAQ. V was pared by 5 bases and J by 5 bases, with 5 bases of the junction left unmatched. The CDR3 extends over 13 amino acids. Here the CDR3 DNA reads TGTGCCAGCAGCCGTCGGACAGGGAACGAGCAGTACTTC. As protein: CASSRRTGNEQYF.

A remark on this clone: Because the CDR3's place on the DNA is in doubt, the DNA is left out and the CDR3 is given as listed by TCRdb. The chain employs TRBV6-1 and TRBJ1-1; TRBD1, the table's D call, was not compared with the DNA. In germline, CDR1 is MNHNS, CDR2 SASEGT. Both ends counted, the CDR3 spans 16 residues. The chain's CDR3 is CASSELWTRGWTEAFF.

This chain joins TRBV27 and TRBJ2-2; D is uncertain. The CDR3 extends over 17 amino acids. The ends were cut back, 0 bases at V and 4 bases at J, with 15 bases in the middle. Germline CDR1 is MNHEY and CDR2 is SMNVEV (reference sequence). CDR3 sequence reads: CASSLSILRRGTGELFF. CDR3 in DNA: TGTGCCAGCAGTTTATCGATCCTCAGACGTGGCACCGGGGAGCTGTTTTTT.

The rearrangement joins TRBV7-3 to TRBJ2-1; D is uncertain. V lost 1 base and J 10 bases, leaving 8 bases between the germline ends. This CDR3 region has 12 residues. Per the germline V gene, CDR1 is SGHTA and CDR2 is FQGTGA. The chain's CDR3 is CASSLMGGEQFF. The CDR3 DNA reads TGTGCCAGCAGCTTAATGGGTGGGGAGCAGTTCTTC.

V and J are TRBV18 and TRBJ2-5, with D hard to call. Trimming stripped 5 bases from V and 2 bases from J, with 15 bases between. The germline V gene encodes CDR1 KGHSH and CDR2 LQKENI. The CDR3 has 15 residues. The CDR3 sequence is CASSDWTGSQETQYF. CDR3 bases: TGTGCCAGCTCAGACTGGACCGGGTCTCAAGAGACCCAGTACTTC.

The count of this clone is one. This chain links TRBV2 with TRBJ1-5; no clear D. Germline CDR1 reads SNHLY; CDR2 reads FYNNEI. This CDR3 contains 15 residues. V gave up 4 bases and J gave up 0 bases, with 10 bases separating them. The CDR3 DNA reads TGTGCCAGCAGTGGGCAACGGAATAGCAATCAGCCCCAGCATTTT. Encoded protein: CASSGQRNSNQPQHF.

This chain links TRBV5-1 with TRBJ1-1, with D possibly being TRBD1 (6 bases). V was pared by 2 bases and J by 3 bases, with 17 bases between. The CDR3 has 16 amino acids. Germline loops: CDR1 SGHRS, CDR2 YFSETQ. Here the CDR3 DNA reads TGCGCCAGCAGCTTAGCCAGGGGAAGTGCACACACTGAAGCTTTCTTT. This codes for CASSLARGSAHTEAFF.

This clone appeared once. The chain combines TRBV7-8 with TRBJ2-1, with TRBD2 matching over 11 bases. Per germline, CDR1 SGHVS and CDR2 FQNEAQ. This CDR3 region has 16 residues. Unmatched junction bases numbered 12, after V lost 5 bases and J lost 9 bases. This CDR3 is CASSLRLAGSFSEQFF. DNA for the CDR3: TGTGCCAGCAGCCTCCGACTAGCGGGGAGTTTTAGTGAGCAGTTCTTC.

This chain joins TRBV10-3 and TRBJ2-7; the match to TRBD2 covers 11 bases. V trimming: 3 bases; J trimming: 4 bases; junction bases outside the gene matches: 5. The CDR3 runs to 15 residues. Germline assignment: CDR1 ENHRY and CDR2 SYGVKD. CDR3 amino acids: CAISEASGRSYEQYF. CDR3 nucleotide sequence: TGTGCCATCAGTGAAGCTAGCGGGAGGTCATACGAGCAGTACTTC.

Only one count was recorded for this clone. The V call is TRBV27, the J call TRBJ2-1, with 12 bases lining up with TRBD1. Looked up from germline, CDR1 is MNHEY and CDR2 is SMNVEV (reference sequence). The CDR3 extends over 18 amino acids. J lost 3 bases, V lost 3 bases, and 9 bases had no gene match. The CDR3 protein is CASSLGTGGFWDYNEQFF. The CDR3 DNA reads TGTGCCAGCAGTTTGGGGACAGGGGGCTTCTGGGACTACAATGAGCAGTTCTTC.

The chain recombines TRBV2 with TRBJ2-3; 7 nucleotides agree with TRBD1. CDR1 SNHLY and CDR2 FYNNEI come from the germline V gene. V shed 6 bases, J shed 6 bases, and the junction held 12 bases outside the gene matches. This CDR3 contains 15 residues. DNA for the CDR3: TGTGCCAGCAGCCGGGACAGAACTAACCCCGATACGCAGTATTTT. It translates to CASSRDRTNPDTQYF.

The genes are TRBV19 and TRBJ1-5, with 9 bases matching TRBD1. V lost 6 bases and J lost 6; bases outside the gene matches: 3. The CDR3 is made up of 13 amino acids. Germline V gives CDR1 LNHDA, CDR2 SQIVND (reference sequence). CDR3 bases: TGTGCCAGTAGGCTGACAGGGGGTCAGCCCCAGCATTTT. Translation gives CASRLTGGQPQHF.